The next 32 T cell receptor beta chains were all read from a single sample in a study of blood T cell repertoires in COVID-19. TCRdb keeps only in-frame clones here, not all; method: immunoSEQ multiplex PCR. The profile shows about 250,000 clones, 87% of them singletons. Sample: PBMCs or T cells enriched from blood (not recorded which). The receptors shown here come from a woman aged 25 to 45 with acute COVID-19.

The chain recombines TRBV4-1 with TRBJ2-7; D is perhaps TRBD1 (5 bases). The V end lost 6 bases, the J end lost 2 bases, and 14 bases lay between the germline ends. Germline V gene data show CDR1 as MGHRA and CDR2 as YSYEKL. The CDR3 consists of 14 residues. CDR3 sequence reads: CASSRTGVAYEQYF. In nucleotides, the CDR3 is TGCGCCAGCAGTCGTACAGGCGTAGCCTACGAGCAGTACTTC.

This sequence joins TRBV2 and TRBJ1-5; TRBD1 is a possible D gene (5 bases). This CDR3 is 15 amino acids long. The V end was cut by 0 bases, the J end by 9 bases, with 15 bases between. Per germline, CDR1 SNHLY and CDR2 FYNNEI. CDR3 in amino acids: CASSEAAGSVLPQHF. CDR3 nucleotides: TGTGCCAGCAGTGAAGCGGCAGGGTCGGTGTTGCCCCAGCATTTT.

The rearrangement uses TRBV12-5 and TRBJ2-7; 8 positions match TRBD1. The CDR3 extends over 13 amino acids. The germline V gene encodes CDR1 LGHNT and CDR2 FRNRAP. V lost 5 bases and J lost 3; bases outside the gene matches: 3. The chain's CDR3 is CASGPGQGYEQYF. For the CDR3, the DNA is TGTGCTAGTGGTCCCGGACAGGGCTACGAGCAGTACTTC.

This rearrangement joins TRBV12-5 to TRBJ2-3; TRBD2 is a possible D gene (6 bases). Germline CDR1 and CDR2: LGHNT and FRNRAP. The CDR3 totals 14 residues. V was cut by 1 base and J by 1 base, with 6 bases left in between. This CDR3 reads CASGLASGTDTQYF. CDR3 bases: TGTGCTAGTGGTTTGGCTAGCGGCACAGATACGCAGTATTTT.

This rearrangement joins TRBV7-9 to TRBJ2-7; possible D gene TRBD1, 6 bases. In germline, CDR1 is SEHNR, CDR2 FQNEAQ (reference sequence). Trimming took off 1 base at V and 3 bases at J, with 10 bases between the two ends. There are 14 residues in the CDR3. The CDR3 nucleotides read TGTGCCAGCAGCTTAGACAGGGACCACTACGAGCAGTACTTC. It yields the protein CASSLDRDHYEQYF.

This clone has just one count. The chain has TRBV28 and TRBJ2-2, with TRBD1 matching 7 bases. The germline CDR1 and CDR2 sequences are MDHEN and SYDVKM. This CDR3 region has 15 residues. V gave up 3 bases and J gave up 6 bases; unmatched junction bases: 7. Here the CDR3 DNA reads TGTGCCAGCAGTTTGGGACAGCTGGGTGCCGGGGAGCTGTTTTTT. The encoded protein is CASSLGQLGAGELFF. Using reference TRBV28 and TRBJ2-2 for the parts outside the CDR3, the full variable domain is DVKVTQSSRYLVKRTGEKVFLECVQDMDHENMFWYRQDPGLGLRLIYFSYDVKMKEKGDIPEGYSVSREKKERFSLILESASTNQTSMYLCASSLGQLGAGELFFGEGSRLTVL.

This clone came up a few times. As DNA, the CDR3 is TGTGCCAGCAGTTTGGAGGGGCATCAGCCCCAGCATTTT. It yields the protein CASSLEGHQPQHF. V usage is TRBV28 and J usage is TRBJ1-5; D is perhaps TRBD1 (5 bases). This CDR3 has 13 residues. The germline V gene has CDR1 MDHEN and CDR2 SYDVKM. The V end lost 3 bases, the J end lost 5 bases, and 8 bases lay between the germline ends.

The rearrangement links TRBV6-1 to TRBJ1-5, with D uncertain. Trimming removed 0 bases at V and 1 base at J, with 7 bases between. Germline V CDR1 and CDR2: MNHNS, SASEGT. The CDR3 has 15 residues. The CDR3 sequence is CASSEAPGSNQPQHF. CDR3 coding DNA: TGTGCCAGCAGTGAAGCGCCAGGCAGCAATCAGCCCCAGCATTTT.

The chain links TRBV6-6 to TRBJ2-3, with TRBD1 matching over 9 bases. Germline V gene data show CDR1 as MNHNY and CDR2 as SVGAGI (reference sequence). The CDR3 has 17 residues. With V trimmed by 5 bases and J by 4 bases, 13 bases remained unmatched. CDR3 loop: CASSPNGGQGTSDTQYF. The CDR3 coding sequence is TGTGCCAGCAGTCCGAATGGGGGACAGGGAACGTCAGATACGCAGTATTTT.

This chain joins TRBV28 and TRBJ2-3, with 13 positions matching TRBD2. The trim removed 5 bases at V and 5 bases at J, leaving 10 bases unmatched. Germline loops: CDR1 MDHEN, CDR2 SYDVKM. This CDR3 has 17 residues. CDR3 region: CASSQMGLAGFLDTQYF. CDR3 coding DNA: TGTGCCAGCAGTCAAATGGGACTAGCGGGGTTCTTAGATACGCAGTATTTT.

Turning to this clone: In the same sample, other DNA sequences code for this CDR3. The V and J genes are TRBV3-1 (or the pseudogene TRBV3-2) and TRBJ2-5; D call uncertain. Germline CDR1 is LGHDT and CDR2 is YNNKEL (reference sequence). There are 12 residues in the CDR3. Trimming took 1 base from V and 5 from J, leaving 5 bases between them. The CDR3 here is CASSQAGETQYF. DNA of the CDR3: TGTGCCAGCAGCCAAGCAGGTGAGACCCAGTACTTC.

The gene calls are TRBV7-6 and TRBJ1-2; D possibly corresponds to TRBD1 (5 bases). Germline V gives CDR1 SGHVS, CDR2 FNYEAQ. V shed 1 base and J shed 2 bases, with 17 bases lying between them. This CDR3 spans 17 amino acids. This chain's CDR3 is CASSLGAGRGENYGYTF. The CDR3 DNA sequence: TGTGCCAGCAGCTTAGGGGCCGGGCGGGGGGAAAACTATGGCTACACCTTC.

The CDR3 DNA reads as TGTGCCAGCAGTTACTCGAGGACACAGGGATGGAACACTGAAGCTTTCTTT. This translates into CASSYSRTQGWNTEAFF. The chain carries TRBV6-2 or TRBV6-3 and TRBJ1-1, with D possibly TRBD1 on 6 matching bases. The CDR3 consists of 17 residues. Germline-derived CDR1 and CDR2 are MNHEY and SVGEGT. The germline V and J ends were trimmed by 0 bases and 1 base, with 15 bases remaining between them.

The chain links TRBV3-1 (or the pseudogene TRBV3-2) to TRBJ1-4; D ambiguous. The ends were cut back, 1 base at V and 11 bases at J, with 11 bases in the middle. The CDR3 loop spans 13 amino acids. Per the germline V gene, CDR1 is LGHDT and CDR2 is YNNKEL (reference sequence). The CDR3 protein is CASSQGVEGKLFF. DNA of the CDR3: TGTGCCAGCAGCCAAGGAGTTGAGGGCAAACTGTTTTTT.

The V gene is TRBV13, the J gene TRBJ1-1; D gene ambiguous. The CDR3 has 12 amino acids. The germline V gene has CDR1 PRHDT and CDR2 FYEKMQ (reference sequence). V was clipped by 5 bases and J by 5 bases, with 9 bases between them. CDR3 nucleotide sequence: TGTGCCAGCAGCCCTGGGCGAACTGAAGCTTTCTTT. Amino acid sequence: CASSPGRTEAFF.

This chain uses TRBV18 with TRBJ2-5, with 9 nucleotides matching TRBD2. Trimming cost V 5 bases and J 2 bases; bases outside gene matches: 9. CDR3 length: 16 residues. The germline V gene encodes CDR1 KGHSH and CDR2 LQKENI. CDR3 in amino acids: CASSRSLAGRQETQYF. The CDR3, as DNA: TGTGCCAGCTCAAGATCCCTAGCGGGAAGACAAGAGACCCAGTACTTC. Combining the CDR3 with reference TRBV18 and TRBJ2-5 gives the whole variable domain NAGVMQNPRHLVRRRGQEARLRCSPMKGHSHVYWYRQLPEEGLKFMVYLQKENIIDESGMPKERFSAEFPKEGPSILRIQQVVRGDSAAYFCASSRSLAGRQETQYFGPGTRLLVL.

This chain links TRBV27 with TRBJ2-5; maybe TRBD2 (6 bases). The germline V gene encodes CDR1 MNHEY and CDR2 SMNVEV (reference sequence). The CDR3 has 15 amino acids. V was clipped by 4 bases and J by 7 bases, with 19 bases between them. CDR3 DNA: TGTGCCAGCAGTTCAGCGGGCGCTACGACGTGGACCCAGTACTTC. Its protein is CASSSAGATTWTQYF.

V and J are TRBV7-9 and TRBJ2-5, with a possible D match to TRBD2 (5 bases). Trimming removed 5 bases from V and 5 bases from J, with 9 bases in between. The length of the CDR3 is 12 residues. Germline values: CDR1 SEHNR, CDR2 FQNEAQ (reference sequence). This chain's CDR3 is CASSGRRETQYF. In DNA, the CDR3 is TGTGCCAGCAGCGGGAGAAGGGAGACCCAGTACTTC.

V gene TRBV3-1 (or the pseudogene TRBV3-2) combines with J gene TRBJ2-7, with D perhaps matching TRBD1 (7 bases). Looked up from germline, CDR1 is LGHDT and CDR2 is YNNKEL (reference sequence). The CDR3 spans 17 residues. V lost 3 bases and J 0 bases, leaving 18 bases between the germline ends. The DNA of the CDR3 is TGTGCCAGCAGCCAGGACCCGAGGGGGCGGGGCTCCTACGAGCAGTACTTC. It specifies CASSQDPRGRGSYEQYF.

The chain employs TRBV12-3 or TRBV12-4 and TRBJ1-2; 8 bases map to TRBD1. This CDR3 comprises 13 residues. The V and J ends lost 3 bases and 6 bases, in that order; junction bases with no gene match: 3. CDR3 sequence (DNA): TGTGCCAGCAGTTTGGTCAGGGGGCATGGCTACACCTTC. Its protein is CASSLVRGHGYTF.

The chain carries TRBV27 and TRBJ1-5, with no clear D. The CDR3 contains 19 residues. CDR1 is MNHEY, CDR2 SMNVEV, per germline (reference sequence). Trimming pared 6 bases from V and 0 bases from J, leaving 24 bases between. Here the CDR3 DNA reads TGTGCCAGCAGATCCTCTACCCGAGGGCTGCTATATAGCAATCAGCCCCAGCATTTT. Protein: CASRSSTRGLLYSNQPQHF.

This clone was counted a single time. The chain recombines TRBV28 with TRBJ2-1, with a weak D call TRBD1 (5 bases). The germline gives CDR1 MDHEN, CDR2 SYDVKM. This CDR3 is 18 amino acids long. V was trimmed by 5 bases and J by 0 bases, leaving 20 bases between them. The CDR3 spells CASSHVAGRISSYNEQFF. CDR3 in DNA: TGTGCCAGCAGTCATGTGGCAGGGCGGATCAGCTCCTACAATGAGCAGTTCTTC.

The rearrangement joins TRBV10-3 to TRBJ1-1, with TRBD1 as a possible D gene (5 bases). Trimming removed 7 bases from V and 6 bases from J, with 18 bases in between. Germline V lookup: CDR1 ENHRY, CDR2 SYGVKD. The CDR3 has 14 amino acids. The DNA for the CDR3 is TGTGCCATCACCCCCGGCAGGGCTACCCCTGAAGCTTTCTTT. Its translation: CAITPGRATPEAFF.

This chain connects TRBV7-3 to TRBJ1-2, with D tentatively TRBD1 (5 bases). The CDR3 covers 15 residues. Germline CDR1 is SGHTA and CDR2 is FQGTGA. With 7 bases removed from V and 6 bases from J, the gap between germline ends came to 21 bases. CDR3 protein: CASNLGIKGPHGYTF. For the CDR3, the DNA is TGTGCCAGCAACCTAGGGATAAAGGGGCCCCATGGCTACACCTTC.

The chain employs TRBV5-4 and TRBJ2-2; D might be TRBD1 (6 bases). The germline gives CDR1 SGHNT, CDR2 YYREEE (reference sequence). The CDR3 sequence is 14 residues long. V was clipped by 6 bases and J by 5 bases, with 14 bases between them. The CDR3 DNA sequence: TGTGCCAGCACCAACACCGACAGGACCGGGGAGCTGTTTTTT. It codes for CASTNTDRTGELFF.

This sequence joins TRBV7-2 and TRBJ1-5; tentatively, D is TRBD1 (6 bases). CDR3 size: 16 residues. Germline CDR1 reads SGHTA; CDR2 reads FQGNSA. Trimming left V 5 bases short and J 6 bases short, with 20 bases between. The CDR3 DNA reads as TGTGCCAGCAGCCCACAGGGCGCCACCTTAGCTCAGCCCCAGCATTTT. It translates to CASSPQGATLAQPQHF.

This clone was seen ten or more times. J is TRBJ2-7 and V is TRBV5-1; possible D gene TRBD2, 6 bases. The CDR3 spans 14 residues. The germline V and J ends were trimmed by 4 bases and 3 bases, with 14 bases remaining between them. Looked up from germline, CDR1 is SGHRS and CDR2 is YFSETQ. The CDR3 loop is CASSTLPGDYEQYF. The CDR3 region has the DNA TGCGCCAGCAGCACTCTACCGGGGGACTACGAGCAGTACTTC.

This clone has just a few counts. The chain combines TRBV15 with TRBJ2-7; TRBD1 aligns across 8 bases. V was pared by 5 bases and J by 5 bases, with 8 bases of the junction left unmatched. The CDR3 covers 14 residues. Per the germline V gene, CDR1 is LNHNV and CDR2 is YYDKDF (reference sequence). CDR3 bases: TGTGCCACCAGCTCTGGACAGGGTTACGACGAGCAGTACTTC. Translating gives CATSSGQGYDEQYF. The variable domain in full, with the rest retrieved from reference TRBV15 and TRBJ2-7, is DAMVIQNPRYQVTQFGKPVTLSCSQTLNHNVMYWYQQKSSQAPKLLFHYYDKDFNNEADTPDNFQSRRPNTSFCFLDIRSPGLGDTAMYLCATSSGQGYDEQYFGPGTRLTVT.

In DNA form, the CDR3 reads TGTGCCAGCAGCCAAGAGCGGGGGGTACGAGAGCAGTTCTTC. It codes for CASSQERGVREQFF. This chain joins TRBV4-2 and TRBJ2-1; 8 positions agree with TRBD2. This CDR3 comprises 14 residues. J gave up 10 bases and V 0 bases, and 5 bases lay outside the gene matches. Looked up from germline, CDR1 is LGHNA and CDR2 is YNFKEQ.

The rearrangement joins TRBV7-9 to TRBJ2-5, with a weak D call TRBD2 (6 bases). Trimming left V 3 bases short and J 2 bases short, with 7 bases between. Per the germline V gene, CDR1 is SEHNR and CDR2 is FQNEAQ (reference sequence). The CDR3 sequence is 13 residues long. The CDR3 DNA reads as TGTGCCAGCAGCTTTGGGGGGCAAGAGACCCAGTACTTC. Translating it yields CASSFGGQETQYF.

The V gene is TRBV18, the J gene TRBJ2-6; 8 positions agree with TRBD1. V was clipped by 1 base and J by 3 bases; unmatched bases: 2. CDR3 length equals 16 residues. Germline CDR1 reads KGHSH; CDR2 reads LQKENI. CDR3 region: CASSPLQGGGANVLTF. Here the CDR3 DNA reads TGTGCCAGCTCACCACTACAGGGGGGTGGGGCCAACGTCCTGACTTTC.

The chain uses TRBV7-9 and TRBJ2-7, with TRBD1 matching 8 bases. V lost 5 bases to trimming and J lost 3 bases; unmatched junction nucleotides: 6. Germline-derived CDR1 and CDR2 are SEHNR and FQNEAQ (reference sequence). The CDR3 is made up of 14 amino acids. CDR3 in DNA: TGTGCCAGCAGCGACACAGGGGGGTTCTACGAGCAGTACTTC. Translated: CASSDTGGFYEQYF.